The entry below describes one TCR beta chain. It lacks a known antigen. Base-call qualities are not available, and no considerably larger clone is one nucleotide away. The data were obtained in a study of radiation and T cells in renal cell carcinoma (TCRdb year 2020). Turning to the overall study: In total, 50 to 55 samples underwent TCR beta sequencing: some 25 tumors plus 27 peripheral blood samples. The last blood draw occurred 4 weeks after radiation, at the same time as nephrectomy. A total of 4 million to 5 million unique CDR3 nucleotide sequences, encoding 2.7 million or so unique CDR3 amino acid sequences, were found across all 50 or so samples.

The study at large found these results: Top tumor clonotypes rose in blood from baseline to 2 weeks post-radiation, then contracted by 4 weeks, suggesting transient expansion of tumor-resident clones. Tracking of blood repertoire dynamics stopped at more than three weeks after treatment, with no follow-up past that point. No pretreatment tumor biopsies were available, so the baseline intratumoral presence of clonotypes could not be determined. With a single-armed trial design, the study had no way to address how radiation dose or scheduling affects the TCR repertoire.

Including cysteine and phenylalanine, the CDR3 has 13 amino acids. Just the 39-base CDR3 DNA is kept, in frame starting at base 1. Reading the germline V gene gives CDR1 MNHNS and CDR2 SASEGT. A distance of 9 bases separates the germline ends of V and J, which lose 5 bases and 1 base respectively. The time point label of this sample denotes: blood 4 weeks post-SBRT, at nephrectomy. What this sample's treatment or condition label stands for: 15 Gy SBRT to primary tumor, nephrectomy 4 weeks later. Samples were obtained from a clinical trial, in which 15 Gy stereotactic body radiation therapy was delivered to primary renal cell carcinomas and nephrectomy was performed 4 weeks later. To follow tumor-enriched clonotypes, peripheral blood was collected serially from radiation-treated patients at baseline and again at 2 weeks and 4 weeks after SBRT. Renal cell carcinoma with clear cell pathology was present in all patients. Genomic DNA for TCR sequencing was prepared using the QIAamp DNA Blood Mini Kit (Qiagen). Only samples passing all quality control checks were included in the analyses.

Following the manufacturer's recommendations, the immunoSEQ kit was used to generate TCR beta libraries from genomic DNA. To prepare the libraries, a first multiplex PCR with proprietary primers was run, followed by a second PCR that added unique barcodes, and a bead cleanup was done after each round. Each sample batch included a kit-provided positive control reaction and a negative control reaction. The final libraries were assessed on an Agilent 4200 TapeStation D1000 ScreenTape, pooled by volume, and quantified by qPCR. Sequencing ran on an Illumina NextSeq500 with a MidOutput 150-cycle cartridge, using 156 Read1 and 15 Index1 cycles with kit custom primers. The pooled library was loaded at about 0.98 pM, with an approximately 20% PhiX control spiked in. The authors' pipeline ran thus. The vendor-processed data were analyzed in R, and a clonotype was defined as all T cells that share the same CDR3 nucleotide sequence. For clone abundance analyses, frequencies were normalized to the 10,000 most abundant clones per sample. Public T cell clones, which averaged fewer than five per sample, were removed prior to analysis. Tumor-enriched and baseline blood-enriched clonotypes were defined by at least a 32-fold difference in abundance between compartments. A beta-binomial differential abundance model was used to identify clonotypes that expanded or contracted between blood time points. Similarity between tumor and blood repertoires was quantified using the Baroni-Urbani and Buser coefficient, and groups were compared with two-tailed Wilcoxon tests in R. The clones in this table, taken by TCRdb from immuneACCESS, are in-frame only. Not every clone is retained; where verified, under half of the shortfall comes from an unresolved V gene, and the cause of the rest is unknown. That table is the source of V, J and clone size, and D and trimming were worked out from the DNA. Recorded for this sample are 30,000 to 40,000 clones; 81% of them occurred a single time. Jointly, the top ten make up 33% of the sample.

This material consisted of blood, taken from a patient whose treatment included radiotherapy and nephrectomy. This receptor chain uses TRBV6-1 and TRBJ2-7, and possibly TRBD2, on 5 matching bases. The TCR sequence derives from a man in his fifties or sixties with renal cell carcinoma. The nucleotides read TGTGCCAGCAGTCTAGCACCATCCTACGAGCAGTACTTC. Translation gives CASSLAPSYEQYF.